This section outlines one TCR beta chain sequence together with its context. What it binds is unknown. Libraries were prepared by immunoSEQ multiplex PCR; TCRdb keeps only in-frame clonotypes and omits some of them. The sample lists a few million clones, more than 80% seen once, with about 0.37% in the top ten. This record comes from a study of shared clonotypes between healthy human individuals. The study, taken as a whole, reports: Exclusively blood specimens were collected; tissue repertoires likely differ. Non-shared clonotypes displayed generation probabilities falling below those of clonotypes present in all four donors.

Germline-derived CDR1 and CDR2 are LNHDA and SQIVND (reference sequence). The CDR3 has 17 amino acids. The V gene lost 3 bases and the J gene lost 2 bases, with 14 bases spanning the gap. Sequenced sample: naive CD4+ T cells from PBMCs. The subset is: CD45RA+ positively selected. The chain couples TRBV19 to TRBJ2-6; unclear D gene. The source is a man between 18 and 29 years old in good health. Some clones in this sample may be carry-over from other donors' samples. The CDR3 spells CASSIARARAGANVLTF. CDR3 in DNA: TGTGCCAGTAGTATCGCCCGTGCCCGAGCTGGGGCCAACGTCCTGACTTTC.